One sample yielded the 17 T cell receptor beta chains listed below, sequenced in a study of shared clonotypes between healthy human individuals (TCRdb year 2020). Library preparation used the immunoSEQ multiplex PCR assay. Not all clones reach the TCRdb copy of this immuneACCESS table, which keeps in-frame sequences only. Checked studies attribute under half of the gap to unresolved V genes and leave the rest unexplained. This sample gives about 2,500,000 clones in total; 90% to 95% of them show up just once. The ten largest clones capture around 0.14% of the sample. Sequenced input: naive CD4+ T cells sorted from blood. This specimen's cell subset or site label, interpreted: CD45RA+ positively selected. The source is a man between 18 and 35 years old in good health.

V gene TRBV7-3 combines with J gene TRBJ2-6; D gene ambiguous. Between the trimmed V and J ends, which lost 7 bases and 0 bases, there was a span of 7 bases. The CDR3 contains 14 residues. Germline assignment: CDR1 SGHTA and CDR2 FQGTGA. CDR3 sequence reads: CASTRGSGANVLTF. Here the CDR3 DNA reads TGTGCCAGCACTCGAGGCTCTGGGGCCAACGTCCTGACTTTC.

V and J are TRBV6-5 and TRBJ2-1; D tentatively reads TRBD1 or TRBD2 (5 bases each). The V gene lost 6 bases and the J gene lost 9 bases, with 21 bases spanning the gap. This CDR3 comprises 15 residues. The germline gives CDR1 MNHEY, CDR2 SVGAGI. CDR3 nucleotides: TGTGCCAGCAGCCCGGACTGGGGGTTCTATATTGAGCAGTTCTTC. This sequence encodes CASSPDWGFYIEQFF.

This clone was counted between two and nine times. Other DNA sequences within the sample encode an identical CDR3. This sequence joins TRBV7-9 and TRBJ1-3; maybe TRBD1 (5 bases). Trimming took 0 bases from V and 2 from J, leaving 5 bases between them. CDR1 and CDR2 (germline): SEHNR, FQNEAQ (reference sequence). The CDR3 totals 14 residues. DNA for the CDR3: TGTGCCAGCAGCTTAGCAGGGGCTGGAAACACCATATATTTT. Its translation: CASSLAGAGNTIYF.

The genes are TRBV19 and TRBJ2-5; 8 bases match TRBD2. With 5 bases clipped from V and 5 bases from J, the junction kept 13 bases outside the gene matches. The germline V gene encodes CDR1 LNHDA and CDR2 SQIVND (reference sequence). The CDR3 is 16 amino acids. The CDR3 DNA sequence: TGTGCCAGTAGTGGAATGGGAACTAGCGGATGGGAGACCCAGTACTTC. Amino acids: CASSGMGTSGWETQYF.

The V gene is TRBV10-3, the J gene TRBJ1-6, with a possible D match to TRBD1 (6 bases). V dropped 0 bases and J dropped 7 bases, with 10 bases sitting between them. Germline V gives CDR1 ENHRY, CDR2 SYGVKD. The CDR3 runs 15 residues. For the CDR3, the DNA is TGTGCCATCAGTGAGTCGCCAGGGGTCAATTCACCCCTCCACTTT. Translated: CAISESPGVNSPLHF.

The chain joins TRBV4-3 to TRBJ1-2; no definite D call. The CDR3 consists of 14 residues. The germline V gene encodes CDR1 LGHNA and CDR2 YSLEER. The V gene lost 0 bases and the J gene lost 4 bases, with 9 bases spanning the gap. The CDR3 sequence is CASSQDARAYGYTF. The CDR3 nucleotides are TGCGCCAGCAGCCAAGATGCGAGGGCCTATGGCTACACCTTC.

On this clone: An end of the junction differs from the germline gene, which may be a read error. The chain links TRBV30 to TRBJ2-3, with 9 bases lining up with TRBD2. The CDR3 totals 12 residues. The germline CDR1 and CDR2 sequences are GTSNPN and SVGIG (reference sequence). CDR3 region: CAGSGGRDTQYF. As DNA, the CDR3 is TGTGCCGGGAGCGGGGGGAGAGATACGCAGTATTTT.

The chain couples TRBV28 to TRBJ1-5; D might be TRBD1 (5 bases). CDR3 size: 15 residues. V shed 6 bases and J shed 3 bases, with 15 bases lying between them. Germline V gives CDR1 MDHEN, CDR2 SYDVKM. The CDR3, as DNA: TGTGCCAGCAGCCCTTTGGACAAGCTCAATCAGCCCCAGCATTTT. Encoded protein: CASSPLDKLNQPQHF.

This clone was counted a single time. The genes are TRBV7-2 and TRBJ1-2; D may be TRBD1 (5 bases). The CDR3 has 14 amino acids. V dropped 4 bases and J dropped 9 bases, with 18 bases sitting between them. Germline V lookup: CDR1 SGHTA, CDR2 FQGNSA. The CDR3 region is CASSSHGAAMSYTF. The CDR3 DNA is TGTGCCAGCAGCTCACATGGGGCGGCCATGAGCTACACCTTC.

With regard to this clone: The same CDR3 is also encoded by other DNA sequences in this sample. The chain joins TRBV2 to TRBJ2-1; 9 positions match TRBD1. Germline values: CDR1 SNHLY, CDR2 FYNNEI. The CDR3 has 15 residues. With V trimmed by 4 bases and J by 1 base, 2 bases remained unmatched. This chain's CDR3 is CASSVDRGSYNEQFF. CDR3 coding DNA: TGTGCCAGCAGTGTTGACAGGGGGTCCTACAATGAGCAGTTCTTC. Full variable domain (outside the CDR3, taken from reference TRBV2 and TRBJ2-1): EPEVTQTPSHQVTQMGQEVILRCVPISNHLYFYWYRQILGQKVEFLVSFYNNEISEKSEIFDDQFSVERPDGSNFTLKIRSTKLEDSAMYFCASSVDRGSYNEQFFGPGTRLTVL.

The chain joins TRBV6-5 to TRBJ1-6; TRBD1 matches at 9 bases. V gave up 5 bases and J gave up 7 bases; unmatched junction bases: 6. The CDR3 consists of 15 residues. Germline V CDR1 and CDR2: MNHEY, SVGAGI. The CDR3 sequence is CASSQGQGGNSPLHF. The CDR3 DNA sequence: TGTGCCAGCAGTCAGGGACAGGGAGGAAATTCACCCCTCCACTTT.

V usage is TRBV6-5 and J usage is TRBJ1-6; 8 nucleotides match TRBD1. J was trimmed by 10 bases and V by 2 bases; bases with no gene match: 7. Germline CDR1 and CDR2: MNHEY and SVGAGI. This CDR3 has 15 residues. This CDR3 is CASSYVPTGESPLHF. Here the CDR3 DNA reads TGTGCCAGCAGTTACGTCCCGACAGGGGAATCACCCCTCCACTTT.

The chain carries TRBV2 and TRBJ1-4; D is unclear. Per germline, CDR1 SNHLY and CDR2 FYNNEI. The CDR3 is made up of 15 amino acids. The germline V and J ends were trimmed by 4 bases and 0 bases, with 9 bases remaining between them. CDR3 DNA sequence: TGTGCCAGCAGTGTTGGAACTTCAACTAATGAAAAACTGTTTTTT. It codes for CASSVGTSTNEKLFF.

The chain carries TRBV19 and TRBJ2-7, with 14 bases fitting TRBD2. Germline V gives CDR1 LNHDA, CDR2 SQIVND (reference sequence). V gave up 4 bases and J gave up 0 bases; unmatched junction bases: 14. The CDR3 contains 20 residues. The CDR3, as DNA: TGTGCCAGTAGTAAACGCCCCGGGACTAGCGGGGGCCCTTACTCCTACGAGCAGTACTTC. Translation gives CASSKRPGTSGGPYSYEQYF. The full variable domain, with the rest looked up from reference TRBV19 and TRBJ2-7, is DGGITQSPKYLFRKEGQNVTLSCEQNLNHDAMYWYRQDPGQGLRLIYYSQIVNDFQKGDIAEGYSVSREKKESFPLTVTSAQKNPTAFYLCASSKRPGTSGGPYSYEQYFGPGTRLTVT.

The chain carries TRBV13 and TRBJ2-2; 8 bases are a match to TRBD1. The germline V gene has CDR1 PRHDT and CDR2 FYEKMQ (reference sequence). CDR3 length: 16 amino acids. The junction had 10 bases not matched to a gene; V was cut back by 5 bases and J by 5 bases. CDR3 nucleotide sequence: TGTGCCAGCAGCCCCTTTTGGACAGGGACGACCGGGGAGCTGTTTTTT. It yields the protein CASSPFWTGTTGELFF.

A word on this clone: Other nucleotide sequences from this sample produce the same CDR3. The V gene is TRBV5-6, the J gene TRBJ2-2; D unresolved. The CDR3 contains 11 residues. Germline V lookup: CDR1 SGHDT, CDR2 YYEEEE. V lost 2 bases and J lost 7, with 3 bases in between. CDR3 region: CASSFGGELFF. The CDR3 DNA follows: TGTGCCAGCAGCTTCGGCGGGGAGCTGTTTTTT.

This rearrangement joins TRBV29-1 to TRBJ1-1; TRBD1 might be the D (6 bases). The CDR3 runs to 15 residues. Trimming took off 4 bases at V and 3 bases at J, with 18 bases between the two ends. Germline V lookup: CDR1 SQVTM, CDR2 ANQGSEA. Here the CDR3 DNA reads TGCAGCGTTGCCATCACAGGGTTCCGGGACACTGAAGCTTTCTTT. Protein product: CSVAITGFRDTEAFF.